This paragraph covers one T cell receptor beta chain sequence. Per the study methods: Amplification of reference gene primers was used by the study to estimate nucleated cell counts. Only in-frame clones appear in the TCRdb table, and some are missing; sequencing was by immunoSEQ multiplex PCR. From that table come the V and J calls and clone size; the DNA was used to work out D and trimming. The sample lists tens of thousands of clones, around 90% occurring once. These data belong to a study of blood T cell repertoires in COVID-19. Turning to the study itself: Acute and convalescent COVID-19 specimens originated in the United States, Italy and Spain. From T cells, B-cell-depleted T cells, or PBMCs came the material, which was cDNA or gDNA.

The CDR3 loop spans 15 amino acids. Per germline, CDR1 SGHNT and CDR2 YYREEE (reference sequence). Trimming left V 0 bases short and J 4 bases short, with 11 bases between. This rearrangement joins TRBV5-4 to TRBJ1-3; D is uncertain. The source is a man aged 50 to 60 with acute or convalescent COVID-19. Sequencing was performed on peripheral blood. The CDR3 region has the DNA TGTGCCAGCAGCTTGGCCGGGGTGTGGGGAAACACCATATATTTT. Residues: CASSLAGVWGNTIYF.